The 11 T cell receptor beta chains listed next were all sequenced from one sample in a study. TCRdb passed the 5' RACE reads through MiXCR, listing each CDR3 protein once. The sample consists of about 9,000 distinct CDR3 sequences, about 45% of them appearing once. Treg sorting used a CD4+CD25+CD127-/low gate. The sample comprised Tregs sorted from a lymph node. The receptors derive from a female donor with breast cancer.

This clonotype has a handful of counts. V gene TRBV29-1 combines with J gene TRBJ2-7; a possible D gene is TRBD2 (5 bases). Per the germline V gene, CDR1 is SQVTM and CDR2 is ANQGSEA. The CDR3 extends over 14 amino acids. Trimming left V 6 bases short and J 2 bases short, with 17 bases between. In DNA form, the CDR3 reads TGCAGCGTCTTAAACCAAACGGGGACCTACGAGCAGTACTTC. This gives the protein CSVLNQTGTYEQYF.

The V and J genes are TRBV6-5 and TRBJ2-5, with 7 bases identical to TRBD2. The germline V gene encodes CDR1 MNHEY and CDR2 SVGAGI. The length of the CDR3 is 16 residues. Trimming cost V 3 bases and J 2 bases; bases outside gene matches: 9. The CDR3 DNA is TGTGCCAGCAGTTATATGCGGGAGCTTGAGCAAGAGACCCAGTACTTC. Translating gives CASSYMRELEQETQYF.

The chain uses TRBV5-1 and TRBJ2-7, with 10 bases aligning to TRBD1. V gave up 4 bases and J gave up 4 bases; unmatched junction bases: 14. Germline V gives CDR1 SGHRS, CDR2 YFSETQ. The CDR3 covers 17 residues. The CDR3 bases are TGCGCCAGCAGCACCTTACCCGGGACAGGGGTTTTGTACGAGCAGTACTTC. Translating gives CASSTLPGTGVLYEQYF.

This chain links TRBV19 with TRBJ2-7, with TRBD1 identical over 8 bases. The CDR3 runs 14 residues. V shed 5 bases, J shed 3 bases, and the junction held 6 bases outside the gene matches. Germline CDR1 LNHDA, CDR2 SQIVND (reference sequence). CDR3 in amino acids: CASSYTDRGYEQYF. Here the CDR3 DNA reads TGTGCCAGTAGTTATACCGACAGGGGCTACGAGCAGTACTTC. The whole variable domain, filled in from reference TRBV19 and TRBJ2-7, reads DGGITQSPKYLFRKEGQNVTLSCEQNLNHDAMYWYRQDPGQGLRLIYYSQIVNDFQKGDIAEGYSVSREKKESFPLTVTSAQKNPTAFYLCASSYTDRGYEQYFGPGTRLTVT.

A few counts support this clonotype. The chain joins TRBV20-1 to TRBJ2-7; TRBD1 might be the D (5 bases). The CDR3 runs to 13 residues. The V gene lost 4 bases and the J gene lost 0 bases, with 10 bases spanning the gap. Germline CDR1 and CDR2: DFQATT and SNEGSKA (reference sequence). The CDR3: CSAKGPSSYEQYF. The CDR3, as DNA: TGCAGTGCTAAGGGGCCCTCCTCCTACGAGCAGTACTTC.

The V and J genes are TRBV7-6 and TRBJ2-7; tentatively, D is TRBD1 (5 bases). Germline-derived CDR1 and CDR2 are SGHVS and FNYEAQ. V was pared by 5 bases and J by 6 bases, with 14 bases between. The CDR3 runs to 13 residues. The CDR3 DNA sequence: TGTGCCAGCAGCGACCTACAGGATTCCGAGCAGTACTTC. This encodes CASSDLQDSEQYF.

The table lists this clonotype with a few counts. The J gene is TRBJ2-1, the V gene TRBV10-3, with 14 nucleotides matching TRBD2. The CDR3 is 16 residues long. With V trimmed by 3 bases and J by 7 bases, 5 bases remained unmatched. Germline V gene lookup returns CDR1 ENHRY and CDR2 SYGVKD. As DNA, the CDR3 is TGTGCCATCAGTGACGGTGGGACTAGCGGGAGTAATGAGCAGTTCTTC. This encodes CAISDGGTSGSNEQFF.

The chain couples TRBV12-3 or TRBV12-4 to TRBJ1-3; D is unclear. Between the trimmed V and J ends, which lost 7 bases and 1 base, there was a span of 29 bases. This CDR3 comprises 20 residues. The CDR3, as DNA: TGTGCCAGCATCCTTACACCACGGCCGGCTATCCAAAAATCTGGAAACACCATATATTTT. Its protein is CASILTPRPAIQKSGNTIYF.

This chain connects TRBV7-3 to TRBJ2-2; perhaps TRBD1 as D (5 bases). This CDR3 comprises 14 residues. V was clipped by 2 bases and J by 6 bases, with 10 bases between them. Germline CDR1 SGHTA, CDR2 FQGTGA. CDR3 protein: CASSLGSGSGELFF. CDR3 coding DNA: TGTGCCAGCAGCTTAGGGTCAGGGTCCGGGGAGCTGTTTTTT.

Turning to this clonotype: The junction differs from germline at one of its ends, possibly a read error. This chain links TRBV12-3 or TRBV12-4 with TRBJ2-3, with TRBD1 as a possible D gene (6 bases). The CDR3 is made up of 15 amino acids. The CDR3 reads CTSSLGAWGTDTQYF. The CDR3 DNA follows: TGTACCAGCAGTTTGGGGGCCTGGGGTACAGATACGCAGTATTTT.

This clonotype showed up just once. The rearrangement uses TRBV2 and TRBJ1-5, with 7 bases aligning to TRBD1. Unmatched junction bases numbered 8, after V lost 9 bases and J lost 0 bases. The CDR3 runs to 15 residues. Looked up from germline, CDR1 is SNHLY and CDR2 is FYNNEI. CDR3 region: CASYRDSASNQPQHF. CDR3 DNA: TGTGCCAGTTACCGGGACAGCGCTAGCAATCAGCCCCAGCATTTT.